The T cell receptor (beta chain) described here comes from a study of post-analysis software for immune sequencing data (dated by TCRdb to the mid-2010s). Regarding the complete study: Relapsing-remitting, secondary progressive and progressive-relapsing multiple sclerosis were recorded as disease courses, and subtype annotation was lacking for some patients. The patient repertoires were set against about 12 previously published healthy control repertoires from donors whose ages ranged from 6 to 25 years. A subset of samples was prepared in parallel using single-end sample barcoding, then pooled and co-amplified after Illumina adapter ligation. Points the paper makes about the study in general: Patients showed significantly higher frequencies than controls for a handful of TRBV segments, among them TRBV5-6, TRBV5-1 and TRBV20-1. Normalized Chao1 diversity was significantly lower in multiple sclerosis patients than controls, suggesting substantial peripheral T-cell clonal expansion. The multiple sclerosis patient group was slightly younger than the control group. When samples were clustered directly using the F measure, samples prepared in the same batch co-clustered strongly, which prompted a batch-effect correction.

Library generation was performed with PCR. The sequencing machine was an Illumina HiSeq 2500. To reduce PCR and sequencing biases, unique molecular identifiers were incorporated into the TCR beta cDNA libraries. Per 1 to 10 million input T cells, roughly 500,000 cDNA molecules were obtained, such that each molecule approximated one T cell. The patient libraries were prepared and sequenced using the same protocol as the earlier healthy control dataset. Samples belonging to the same batch were prepared together, multiplexed and sequenced on a shared HiSeq lane. Regarding the original processing steps: Raw barcoded reads were processed with MIGEC, and single-read molecular identifier groups were discarded before consensus assembly and CDR3 extraction. VDJtools was used for post-analysis of the clonotype tables, and diversity was normalized by down-sampling every dataset to the size of the smallest sample. Repertoire overlap clustering matched CDR3 amino acid but not nucleotide sequences to correct batch-related cross-sample contamination. The raw public data were reprocessed by TCRdb itself: fastp quality trimming at Q25, MiXCR clonotype calling, in-frame beta chains only. Each record represents a unique CDR3 protein, reported with the most common genes and DNA among its rows. The V and J calls reflect TCRdb's pipeline rather than the authors' work. This sample comprises 450,000 or so distinct CDR3 sequences, roughly 45% of them detected only once. Around an eighth of the sample is held by the ten biggest clonotypes.

To demonstrate the VDJtools post-analysis software, the study profiled TCR beta repertoires from the peripheral blood of about 13 young patients with multiple sclerosis. The multiple sclerosis patients were children and adolescents ranging in age from about 6 to 17 years. The CDR3 runs 14 residues from the cysteine to the phenylalanine. Just CDR3 DNA is preserved here, 42 bases in frame from base 1. The junction carries 8 bases between V and J, which are trimmed by 2 bases and 0 bases respectively. A remark on this clonotype: Its target antigen remains unknown. No clone much larger than this one lies a single base away; base qualities are absent.

The sequence links TRBV12-3 or TRBV12-4 to TRBJ2-7, with no reliable assignment of the D segment. The source is a girl aged 10 to 17 with multiple sclerosis. What was sequenced was blood. The CDR3 region has the sequence CASSLFPGSYEQYF. The nucleotide sequence reads TGTGCCAGCAGTTTATTCCCAGGCTCCTACGAGCAGTACTTC.